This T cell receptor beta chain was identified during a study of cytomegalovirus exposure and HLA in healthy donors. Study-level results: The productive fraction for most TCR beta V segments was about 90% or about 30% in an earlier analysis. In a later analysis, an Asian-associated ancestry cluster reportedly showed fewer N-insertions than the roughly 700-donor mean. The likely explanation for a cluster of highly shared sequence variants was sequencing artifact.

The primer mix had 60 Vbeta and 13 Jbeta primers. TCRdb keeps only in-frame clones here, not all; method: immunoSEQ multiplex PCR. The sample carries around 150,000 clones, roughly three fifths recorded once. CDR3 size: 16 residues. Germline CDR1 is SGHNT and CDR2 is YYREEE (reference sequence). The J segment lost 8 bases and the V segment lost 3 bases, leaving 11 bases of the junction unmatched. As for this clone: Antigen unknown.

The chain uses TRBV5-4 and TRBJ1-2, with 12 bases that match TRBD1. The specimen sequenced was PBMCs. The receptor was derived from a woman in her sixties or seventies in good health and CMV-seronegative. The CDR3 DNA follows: TGTGCCAGCAGCTGGACTCCGGGACAGGGGGCATACGGCTACACCTTC. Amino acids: CASSWTPGQGAYGYTF.